Listed here are 28 T cell receptor beta chains from one sample, sequenced in a study of shared clonotypes between healthy human individuals. Assay used: immunoSEQ multiplex PCR; TCRdb lists only in-frame clones, some missing. Of millions of clones listed, 85% to 95% are singletons. Input material: naive CD4+ T cells sorted from blood. Stated subset: CD45RA+ positively selected. Receptors originate from a man aged 18 to 30 in good health.

As for this clone: A read error may be the cause here, since a much bigger clone is one base away. The same CDR3 arises from other DNA sequences in this sample as well. The rearrangement links TRBV4-3 to TRBJ2-7; 10 bases are a match to TRBD2. Trimming removed 4 bases from V and 0 bases from J; junction bases left unmatched: 0. The CDR3 has 14 amino acids. Per germline, CDR1 LGHNA and CDR2 YSLEER. The CDR3 protein is CASSPSGGSYEQYF. CDR3 bases: TGCGCCAGCAGCCCTAGCGGGGGCTCCTACGAGCAGTACTTC.

The J gene is TRBJ2-6, the V gene TRBV2; D is perhaps TRBD1 (5 bases). From germline, CDR1 is SNHLY and CDR2 FYNNEI. V shed 7 bases and J shed 2 bases, with 12 bases lying between them. CDR3 length: 15 residues. The DNA for the CDR3 is TGTGCCAGCATGGGGCGCTGGGCTGGGGCCAACGTCCTGACTTTC. It translates to CASMGRWAGANVLTF.

The rearrangement joins TRBV9 to TRBJ2-7, with 7 bases matching TRBD2. The CDR3 consists of 16 residues. Unmatched junction bases numbered 15, after V lost 4 bases and J lost 5 bases. Germline CDR1 is SGDLS and CDR2 is YYNGEE. The CDR3, as DNA: TGTGCCAGCAGCCCCAGAGAGGGAGGGTCCCCAAACGAGCAGTACTTC. It translates to CASSPREGGSPNEQYF.

This chain uses TRBV4-2 with TRBJ2-5; 9 bases are a match to TRBD2. Germline trimming cut 0 bases from V and 4 bases from J; bases unmatched to any gene: 12. Per the germline V gene, CDR1 is LGHNA and CDR2 is YNFKEQ. The CDR3 sequence is 18 residues long. This CDR3 reads CASSQELLAGDQGETQYF. For the CDR3, the DNA is TGTGCCAGCAGCCAAGAGCTACTAGCGGGCGACCAAGGAGAGACCCAGTACTTC.

This clone appeared a single time. The rearrangement links TRBV28 to TRBJ2-7, with D unresolved. V gave up 5 bases and J gave up 2 bases, with 16 bases separating them. Germline loops: CDR1 MDHEN, CDR2 SYDVKM. The CDR3 totals 15 residues. The CDR3, as DNA: TGTGCCAGCAGTCTCTCATCCGTTTCAGCCTACGAGCAGTACTTC. It is translated as CASSLSSVSAYEQYF.

This chain links TRBV27 with TRBJ2-1; 13 nucleotides line up with TRBD2. The J segment lost 8 bases and the V segment lost 3 bases, leaving 10 bases of the junction unmatched. The CDR3 is 17 residues long. The V gene's germline CDR1 is MNHEY and CDR2 SMNVEV (reference sequence). The CDR3 nucleotides are TGTGCCAGCAGTTTTCTCCGGGGGACTAGCGGGGCGGATGAGCAGTTCTTC. This codes for CASSFLRGTSGADEQFF.

The rearrangement joins TRBV15 to TRBJ2-7; perhaps TRBD2 as D (5 bases). Germline-derived CDR1 and CDR2 are LNHNV and YYDKDF (reference sequence). CDR3 length equals 13 residues. Trimming stripped 4 bases from V and 6 bases from J, with 13 bases between. DNA for the CDR3: TGTGCCACCAGCACCGGCAAAGGAGGCGAGCAGTACTTC. It is translated as CATSTGKGGEQYF.

Note on this clone: Other nucleotide sequences from this sample produce the same CDR3. The chain is built from TRBV12-5 and TRBJ1-1; tentatively, D is TRBD1 (6 bases). The CDR3 covers 13 residues. Germline lookup yields CDR1 LGHNT and CDR2 FRNRAP. Trimming cost V 6 bases and J 1 base, with 9 bases left between them. As DNA, the CDR3 is TGTGCTAGTGGCCTACAGGGGAACACTGAAGCTTTCTTT. It yields the protein CASGLQGNTEAFF.

The J gene is TRBJ2-7, the V gene TRBV28; 7 positions agree with TRBD1. V lost 3 bases and J lost 3; bases outside the gene matches: 5. The CDR3 has 14 amino acids. Germline-derived CDR1 and CDR2 are MDHEN and SYDVKM. The DNA of the CDR3 is TGTGCCAGCAGTTTTATAGGACAGGTCTACGAGCAGTACTTC. Its translation: CASSFIGQVYEQYF. Together with reference TRBV28 and TRBJ2-7, the CDR3 gives the full variable domain: DVKVTQSSRYLVKRTGEKVFLECVQDMDHENMFWYRQDPGLGLRLIYFSYDVKMKEKGDIPEGYSVSREKKERFSLILESASTNQTSMYLCASSFIGQVYEQYFGPGTRLTVT.

The rearrangement links TRBV6-1 to TRBJ1-2; 10 positions match TRBD1. The CDR3 totals 14 residues. Trimming cost V 4 bases and J 7 bases; bases outside gene matches: 6. Germline V gives CDR1 MNHNS, CDR2 SASEGT. The CDR3 loop reads CASSGQGALSGYTF. The CDR3 DNA reads as TGTGCCAGCAGTGGACAGGGGGCCCTCTCTGGCTACACCTTC.

In DNA form, the CDR3 reads TGTGCCAGCAGCCGGACTAGAACCAATGAGCAGTTCTTC. Protein sequence: CASSRTRTNEQFF. The chain recombines TRBV2 with TRBJ2-1, with 7 bases lining up with TRBD2. V trimming: 6 bases; J trimming: 6 bases; junction bases outside the gene matches: 5. CDR3 size: 13 residues. Germline CDR1 and CDR2: SNHLY and FYNNEI.

Turning to this clone: Distinct nucleotide sequences in the sample also encode this CDR3. The chain is built from TRBV7-9 and TRBJ2-5; possibly TRBD1 for D (6 bases). From germline, CDR1 is SEHNR and CDR2 FQNEAQ (reference sequence). This CDR3 has 14 residues. V dropped 3 bases and J dropped 0 bases, with 8 bases sitting between them. In nucleotides, the CDR3 is TGTGCCAGCAGCTTCCGGACAGACCAAGAGACCCAGTACTTC. It encodes CASSFRTDQETQYF.

The chain recombines TRBV2 with TRBJ1-6; TRBD1 is a possible D gene (5 bases). The V and J ends lost 7 bases and 6 bases respectively, with 13 bases between them. CDR1 is SNHLY, CDR2 FYNNEI, per germline. CDR3 length: 14 residues. This CDR3 reads CASKLEGTNSPLHF. The CDR3 DNA is TGTGCCAGCAAGTTGGAGGGGACTAATTCACCCCTCCACTTT.

This clone was picked up one time. CDR3 region: CASSLAKSASANSPLHF. In DNA form, the CDR3 reads TGTGCCAGCAGCTTAGCGAAGTCGGCCAGCGCTAATTCACCCCTCCACTTT. The chain has TRBV7-9 and TRBJ1-6; D remains ambiguous. Trimming stripped 0 bases from V and 6 bases from J, with 15 bases between. Germline CDR1 SEHNR, CDR2 FQNEAQ (reference sequence). The CDR3 runs 17 residues. Based on the CDR3 plus reference TRBV7-9 and TRBJ1-6, the full variable domain is DTGVSQNPRHKITKRGQNVTFRCDPISEHNRLYWYRQTLGQGPEFLTYFQNEAQLEKSRLLSDRFSAERPKGSFSTLEIQRTEQGDSAMYLCASSLAKSASANSPLHFGNGTRLTVT.

The V and J genes are TRBV5-4 and TRBJ2-1; 10 bases line up with TRBD2. This CDR3 contains 15 residues. The germline V gene encodes CDR1 SGHNT and CDR2 YYREEE (reference sequence). V dropped 4 bases and J dropped 5; count of bases not matched to a gene: 6. The CDR3 region has the DNA TGTGCCAGCAGCCCCTGGACTAGCGGAGACAATGAGCAGTTCTTC. Protein product: CASSPWTSGDNEQFF.

This chain connects TRBV2 to TRBJ1-1; 9 nucleotides match TRBD1. Trimming removed 8 bases from V and 1 base from J; junction bases left unmatched: 8. This CDR3 is 15 amino acids long. Germline CDR1 and CDR2: SNHLY and FYNNEI. CDR3 nucleotides: TGTGCCAGCGGGGGACAGGGATTGGGGAACACTGAAGCTTTCTTT. It is translated as CASGGQGLGNTEAFF.

The chain carries TRBV6-1 and TRBJ2-5, with D perhaps TRBD1 or TRBD2 (5 bases each). The V and J ends lost 1 base and 5 bases respectively, with 17 bases between them. The length of the CDR3 is 16 residues. Germline V gene data show CDR1 as MNHNS and CDR2 as SASEGT. In DNA form, the CDR3 reads TGTGCCAGCAGTGAAGGATGGGGGTTAGGGTCGGAGACCCAGTACTTC. This sequence encodes CASSEGWGLGSETQYF.

Concerning this clone: One end of the junction does not line up with germline, which may come from a read error. The rearrangement links TRBV28 to TRBJ2-1; 7 bases fit TRBD2. CDR3 size: 16 residues. Germline V lookup: CDR1 MDHEN, CDR2 SYDVKM. In DNA, the CDR3 is TGTACCAGCAGAGGGGAGGGAGGGCCCCCCTACAATGAGCAGTTCTTC. Amino acids: CTSRGEGGPPYNEQFF.

Concerning this clone itself: Other DNA sequences from this sample encode an identical CDR3 as well. J is TRBJ2-7 and V is TRBV5-1, with 7 bases fitting TRBD1. Germline lookup yields CDR1 SGHRS and CDR2 YFSETQ. The CDR3 has 15 residues. Trimming at V came to 1 base and at J to 1 base, leaving 5 bases not matched to a gene. The CDR3 region is CASSLSGTASYEQYF. The CDR3 nucleotides read TGCGCCAGCAGCTTGTCCGGGACAGCATCCTACGAGCAGTACTTC.

On this clone itself: Distinct nucleotide sequences in the sample also encode this CDR3. The chain has TRBV7-2 and TRBJ1-4; D is uncertain. The CDR3 covers 13 residues. V lost 1 base, J lost 8 bases, and 8 bases lay in between. CDR1 SGHTA and CDR2 FQGNSA come from the germline V gene. The CDR3 loop reads CASSLVSGEKLFF. Written as DNA, the CDR3 is TGTGCCAGCAGCTTAGTATCGGGAGAAAAACTGTTTTTT.

The chain has TRBV19 and TRBJ1-6; a possible D gene is TRBD1 (6 bases). Trimming took off 5 bases at V and 8 bases at J, with 10 bases between the two ends. Germline V gene sequence: CDR1 LNHDA, CDR2 SQIVND (reference sequence). The CDR3 is 13 residues long. This CDR3 reads CASSAHRDSPLHF. The CDR3 DNA is TGTGCCAGTAGTGCTCACAGGGATTCACCCCTCCACTTT.

This rearrangement joins TRBV7-9 to TRBJ2-7, with TRBD1 matching 7 bases. V dropped 4 bases and J dropped 2; count of bases not matched to a gene: 8. CDR1 is SEHNR and CDR2 is FQNEAQ in the germline V gene (reference sequence). CDR3 length equals 15 residues. The DNA of the CDR3 is TGTGCCAGCAGCTCGGCCGGGACAGCCGCCTACGAGCAGTACTTC. Residues: CASSSAGTAAYEQYF.

Worth noting for this clone: The same CDR3 can be traced to other DNA sequences in this sample. The gene calls are TRBV7-2 and TRBJ2-7; D might be TRBD1 (5 bases). The ends were cut back, 0 bases at V and 0 bases at J, with 9 bases in the middle. The CDR3 is made up of 15 amino acids. The germline V gene encodes CDR1 SGHTA and CDR2 FQGNSA. The CDR3 sequence is CASSLAPGSSYEQYF. In DNA, the CDR3 is TGTGCCAGCAGCTTAGCCCCAGGGTCCTCCTACGAGCAGTACTTC. Full variable domain (outside the CDR3, taken from reference TRBV7-2 and TRBJ2-7): GAGVSQSPSNKVTEKGKDVELRCDPISGHTALYWYRQSLGQGLEFLIYFQGNSAPDKSGLPSDRFSAERTGGSVSTLTIQRTQQEDSAVYLCASSLAPGSSYEQYFGPGTRLTVT.

V gene TRBV7-2 combines with J gene TRBJ1-1; tentative D call: TRBD1 (6 bases). Trimming removed 1 base from V and 5 bases from J, with 11 bases in between. From germline, CDR1 is SGHTA and CDR2 FQGNSA. This CDR3 has 14 amino acids. The CDR3 is CASSLEGTWTEAFF. The DNA for the CDR3 is TGTGCCAGCAGCTTAGAGGGGACATGGACTGAAGCTTTCTTT. Full variable domain (remainder filled in from reference TRBV7-2 and TRBJ1-1): GAGVSQSPSNKVTEKGKDVELRCDPISGHTALYWYRQSLGQGLEFLIYFQGNSAPDKSGLPSDRFSAERTGGSVSTLTIQRTQQEDSAVYLCASSLEGTWTEAFFGQGTRLTVV.

The CDR3 is CAWSPIVNEKLFF. Written as DNA, the CDR3 is TGTGCCTGGAGTCCGATTGTTAATGAAAAACTGTTTTTT. The V gene is TRBV30, the J gene TRBJ1-4; D not resolved. In germline, CDR1 is GTSNPN, CDR2 SVGIG (reference sequence). V was pared by 2 bases and J by 4 bases, with 8 bases between. This CDR3 has 13 amino acids.

The chain recombines TRBV7-2 with TRBJ2-5, with TRBD2 matching 11 bases. Trimming cost V 3 bases and J 5 bases; bases outside gene matches: 14. The CDR3 is made up of 18 amino acids. Germline CDR1 reads SGHTA; CDR2 reads FQGNSA. This CDR3 reads CASSLVRLAGSQGETQYF. As DNA, the CDR3 is TGTGCCAGCAGCTTGGTCAGACTAGCGGGATCACAGGGGGAGACCCAGTACTTC.

This sequence joins TRBV9 and TRBJ2-7, with TRBD2 identical over 10 bases. Germline V gives CDR1 SGDLS, CDR2 YYNGEE. J lost 5 bases, V lost 2 bases, and 4 bases had no gene match. CDR3 size: 14 residues. The CDR3 region is CASSVRSGGDEQYF. The CDR3, as DNA: TGTGCCAGCAGCGTTCGAAGCGGGGGGGACGAGCAGTACTTC. Combining the CDR3 with reference TRBV9 and TRBJ2-7 gives the whole variable domain DSGVTQTPKHLITATGQRVTLRCSPRSGDLSVYWYQQSLDQGLQFLIQYYNGEERAKGNILERFSAQQFPDLHSELNLSSLELGDSALYFCASSVRSGGDEQYFGPGTRLTVT.

The rearrangement joins TRBV28 to TRBJ1-6; D is possibly TRBD1 (5 bases). The V and J ends lost 6 bases and 9 bases respectively, with 21 bases between them. Germline CDR1 is MDHEN and CDR2 is SYDVKM. This CDR3 region has 16 residues. CDR3 loop: CASSSPPGGAVSPLHF. The CDR3, as DNA: TGTGCCAGCAGCTCCCCCCCTGGAGGGGCGGTTTCACCCCTCCACTTT.